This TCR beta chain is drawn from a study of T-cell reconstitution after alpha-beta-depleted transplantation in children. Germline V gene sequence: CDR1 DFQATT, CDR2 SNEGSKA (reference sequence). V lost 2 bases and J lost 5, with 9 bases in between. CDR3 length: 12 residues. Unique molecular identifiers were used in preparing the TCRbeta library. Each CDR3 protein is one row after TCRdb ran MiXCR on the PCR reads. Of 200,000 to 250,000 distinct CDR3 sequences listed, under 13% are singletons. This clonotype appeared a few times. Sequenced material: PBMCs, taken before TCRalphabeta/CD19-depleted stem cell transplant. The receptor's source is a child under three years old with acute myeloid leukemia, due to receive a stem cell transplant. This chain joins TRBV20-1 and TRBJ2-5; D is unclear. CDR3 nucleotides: TGCAGTGCTAGACCGGGTGCGGAGACCCAGTACTTC. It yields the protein CSARPGAETQYF.